This is a list of T cell receptor beta chains from one sample in a study of T cells in Graves' hyperthyroidism and ophthalmopathy. TCRdb re-derived calls from the multiplex PCR reads in MiXCR, one entry per CDR3 protein. The sample contains a few hundred thousand distinct CDR3 sequences, less than 20% of which appear only once. Sequenced: blood. Receptor source: a woman between 25 and 40 years old with Graves' hyperthyroidism. CDR3s include the opening cysteine and the closing phenylalanine or tryptophan. The D gene is left open where the match is weak. Clone size is not always given. Where it is, it says once, few, many or a class for expanded clones.

clone_size: .; j_call: TRBJ2-1; d_call: .; v_call: TRBV5-1; cdr3_nt: TGCGCCAGCAGCTTGATGGACCCCTACAATGAGCAGTTCTTC; cdr3_aa: CASSLMDPYNEQFF
clone_size: many; j_call: TRBJ1-2; d_call: .; v_call: TRBV2; cdr3_nt: TGTGCCAGCAGTGAAGCGGGCAGGGTATCGGAATATGGCTACACCTTC; cdr3_aa: CASSEAGRVSEYGYTF
clone_size: many; j_call: TRBJ2-7; d_call: .; v_call: TRBV20-1; cdr3_nt: TGCAGTGCTAGCTACCAGTCTGACGAGCAGTACTTC; cdr3_aa: CSASYQSDEQYF
clone_size: many; j_call: TRBJ2-1; d_call: TRBD1; v_call: TRBV12-3/TRBV12-4; cdr3_nt: TGTGCCAGCAGTCTCGGACAGGGGGGAAAATACAATGAGCAGTTCTTC; cdr3_aa: CASSLGQGGKYNEQFF
clone_size: .; j_call: TRBJ1-3; d_call: .; v_call: TRBV12-3/TRBV12-4; cdr3_nt: TGTGCCAGCAGCTCCCTTCAAAACACCATATATTTT; cdr3_aa: CASSSLQNTIYF
clone_size: .; j_call: TRBJ2-7; d_call: TRBD2; v_call: TRBV6-5; cdr3_nt: TGTGCCAGCAGTTACCGGGAGGATGGCGAGCAGTACTTC; cdr3_aa: CASSYREDGEQYF
clone_size: many; j_call: TRBJ1-1; d_call: .; v_call: TRBV27; cdr3_nt: TGTGCCAGCAGTCCGTCACAGCGCATGAACACTGAAGCTTTCTTT; cdr3_aa: CASSPSQRMNTEAFF
clone_size: many; j_call: TRBJ2-7; d_call: .; v_call: TRBV2; cdr3_nt: TGTGCCAGCAGCGCACGTTCCCTCTACGAGCAGTACTTC; cdr3_aa: CASSARSLYEQYF
clone_size: many; j_call: TRBJ2-1; d_call: TRBD2; v_call: TRBV11-2; cdr3_nt: TGTGCCAGCAGCTTAGAAGGGACTAGTTACAATGAGCAGTTCTTC; cdr3_aa: CASSLEGTSYNEQFF
clone_size: .; j_call: TRBJ2-2; d_call: TRBD2; v_call: TRBV5-1; cdr3_nt: TGCGCCAGCAGTTTACGGCCGGGACTAGCGGACACCGGGGAGCTGTTTTTT; cdr3_aa: CASSLRPGLADTGELFF
clone_size: few; j_call: TRBJ1-2; d_call: .; v_call: TRBV6-1; cdr3_nt: TGTGCCAGCAGTGTAGGGGGGACCCACTATGGCTACACCTTC; cdr3_aa: CASSVGGTHYGYTF
clone_size: many; j_call: TRBJ1-1; d_call: .; v_call: TRBV7-2; cdr3_nt: TGTGCCAGCAGCTCTCGGGCCGGGGGAGGAAACACTGAAGCTTTCTTT; cdr3_aa: CASSSRAGGGNTEAFF
clone_size: .; j_call: TRBJ2-7; d_call: .; v_call: TRBV28; cdr3_nt: TGTGCCAGCATGAGTGGGACATCGGGCTCCTACGAGCAGTACTTC; cdr3_aa: CASMSGTSGSYEQYF
clone_size: many; j_call: TRBJ2-5; d_call: TRBD2; v_call: TRBV7-2; cdr3_nt: TGTGCCAGCAGCTTAGGGGCGACTAGCGGGAGGGCCGAAGAGACCCAGTACTTC; cdr3_aa: CASSLGATSGRAEETQYF
clone_size: .; j_call: TRBJ2-1; d_call: TRBD2; v_call: TRBV9; cdr3_nt: TGTGCCAGCAGCCCAACGCGCAGGGAGGGAGAGCAGTTCTTC; cdr3_aa: CASSPTRREGEQFF
clone_size: many; j_call: TRBJ2-7; d_call: TRBD2; v_call: TRBV11-1; cdr3_nt: TGTGCCAGCAGCTTAGGGACTAGCGGGAGCCGGAACGAGCAGTACTTC; cdr3_aa: CASSLGTSGSRNEQYF